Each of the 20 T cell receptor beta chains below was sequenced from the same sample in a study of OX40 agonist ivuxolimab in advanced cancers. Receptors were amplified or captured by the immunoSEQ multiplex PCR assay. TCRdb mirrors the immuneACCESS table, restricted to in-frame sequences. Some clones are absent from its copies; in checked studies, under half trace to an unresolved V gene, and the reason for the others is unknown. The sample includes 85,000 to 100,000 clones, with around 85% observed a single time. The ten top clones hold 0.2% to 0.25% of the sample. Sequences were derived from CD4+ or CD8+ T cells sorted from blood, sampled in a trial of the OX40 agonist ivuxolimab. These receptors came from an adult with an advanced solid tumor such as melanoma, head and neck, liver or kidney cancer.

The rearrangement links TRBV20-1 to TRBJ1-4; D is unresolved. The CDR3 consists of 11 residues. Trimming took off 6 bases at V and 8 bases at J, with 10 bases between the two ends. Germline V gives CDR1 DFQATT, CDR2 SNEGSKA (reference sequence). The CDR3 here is CSAESREKLFF. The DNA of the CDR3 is TGCAGTGCAGAGTCTCGGGAAAAACTGTTTTTT.

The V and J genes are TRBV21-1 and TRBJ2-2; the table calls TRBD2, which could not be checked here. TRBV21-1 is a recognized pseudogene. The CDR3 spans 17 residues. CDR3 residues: CASSSKRLAGGPGELFF. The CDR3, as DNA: TGTGCCAGCAGCTCGAAACGTCTAGCGGGAGGGCCCGGGGAGCTGTTTTTT.

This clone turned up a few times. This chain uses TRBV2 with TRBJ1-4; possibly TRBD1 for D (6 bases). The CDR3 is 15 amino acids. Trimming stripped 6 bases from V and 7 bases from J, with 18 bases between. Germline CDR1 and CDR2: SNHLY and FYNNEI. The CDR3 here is CASSRLTGRGEKLFF. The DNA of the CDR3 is TGTGCCAGCAGCAGACTGACAGGAAGGGGTGAAAAACTGTTTTTT. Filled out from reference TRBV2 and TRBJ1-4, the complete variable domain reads EPEVTQTPSHQVTQMGQEVILRCVPISNHLYFYWYRQILGQKVEFLVSFYNNEISEKSEIFDDQFSVERPDGSNFTLKIRSTKLEDSAMYFCASSRLTGRGEKLFFGSGTQLSVL.

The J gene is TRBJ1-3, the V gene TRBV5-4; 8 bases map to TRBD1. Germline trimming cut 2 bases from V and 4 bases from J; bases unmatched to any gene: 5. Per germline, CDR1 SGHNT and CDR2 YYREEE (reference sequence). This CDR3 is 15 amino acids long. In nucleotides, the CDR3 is TGTGCCAGCAGCTTCAGGACAGGGATGGGAAACACCATATATTTT. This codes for CASSFRTGMGNTIYF. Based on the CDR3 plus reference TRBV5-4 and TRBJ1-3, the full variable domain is ETGVTQSPTHLIKTRGQQVTLRCSSQSGHNTVSWYQQALGQGPQFIFQYYREEENGRGNFPPRFSGLQFPNYSSELNVNALELDDSALYLCASSFRTGMGNTIYFGEGSWLTVV.

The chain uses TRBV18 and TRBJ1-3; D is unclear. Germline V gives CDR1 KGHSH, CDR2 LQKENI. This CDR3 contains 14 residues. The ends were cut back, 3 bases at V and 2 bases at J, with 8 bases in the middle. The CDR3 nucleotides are TGTGCCAGCTCACCGCCTTCCACTGGAAACACCATATATTTT. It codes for CASSPPSTGNTIYF.

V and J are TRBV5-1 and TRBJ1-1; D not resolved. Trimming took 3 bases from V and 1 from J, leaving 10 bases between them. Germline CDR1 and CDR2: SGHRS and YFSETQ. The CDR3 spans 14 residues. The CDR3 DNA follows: TGCGCCAGCAGCTGGGATGGGGAGAACACTGAAGCTTTCTTT. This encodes CASSWDGENTEAFF.

The CDR3 DNA reads TGTGCCACCAGCAGAGAGGAAGCTGAGCAGTTCTTC. Translating gives CATSREEAEQFF. This chain connects TRBV15 to TRBJ2-1; D gene unclear. The CDR3 covers 12 residues. With 0 bases removed from V and 9 bases from J, the gap between germline ends came to 6 bases. CDR1 and CDR2 (germline): LNHNV, YYDKDF (reference sequence).

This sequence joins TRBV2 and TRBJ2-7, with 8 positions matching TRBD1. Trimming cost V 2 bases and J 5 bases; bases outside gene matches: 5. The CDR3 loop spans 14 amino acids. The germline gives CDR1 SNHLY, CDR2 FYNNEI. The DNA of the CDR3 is TGTGCCAGCAGTGAATGGCAGGGGGCGAACGAGCAGTACTTC. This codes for CASSEWQGANEQYF.

The CDR3, as DNA: TGTGCCAGCAGTACTACCGGACAGGGAGGTGAAAAACTGTTTTTT. Encoded protein: CASSTTGQGGEKLFF. This chain joins TRBV28 and TRBJ1-4; 8 bases fit TRBD1. Germline CDR1 MDHEN, CDR2 SYDVKM. The CDR3 extends over 15 amino acids. V lost 5 bases, J lost 7 bases, and 9 bases stayed unmatched. The whole variable domain, filled in from reference TRBV28 and TRBJ1-4, reads DVKVTQSSRYLVKRTGEKVFLECVQDMDHENMFWYRQDPGLGLRLIYFSYDVKMKEKGDIPEGYSVSREKKERFSLILESASTNQTSMYLCASSTTGQGGEKLFFGSGTQLSVL.

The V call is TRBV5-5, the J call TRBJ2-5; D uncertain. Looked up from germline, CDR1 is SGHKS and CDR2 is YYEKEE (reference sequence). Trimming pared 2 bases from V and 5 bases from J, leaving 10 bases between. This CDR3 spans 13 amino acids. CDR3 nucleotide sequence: TGTGCCAGCAGCTTTACCGCTCTCGAGACCCAGTACTTC. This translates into CASSFTALETQYF.

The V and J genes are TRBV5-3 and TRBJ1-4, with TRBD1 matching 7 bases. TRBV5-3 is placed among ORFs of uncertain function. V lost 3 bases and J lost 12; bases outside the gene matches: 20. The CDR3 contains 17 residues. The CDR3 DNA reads TGTGCCAGAAGCTCCTCTCCCCTAGACAGGGATATGCACGAACTGTTTTTT. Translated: CARSSSPLDRDMHELFF.

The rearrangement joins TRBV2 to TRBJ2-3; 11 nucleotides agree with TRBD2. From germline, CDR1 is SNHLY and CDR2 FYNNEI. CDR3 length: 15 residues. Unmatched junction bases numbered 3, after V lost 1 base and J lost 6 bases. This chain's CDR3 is CASSEVPSGGDTQYF. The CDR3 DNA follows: TGTGCCAGCAGTGAAGTCCCTAGCGGGGGGGATACGCAGTATTTT.

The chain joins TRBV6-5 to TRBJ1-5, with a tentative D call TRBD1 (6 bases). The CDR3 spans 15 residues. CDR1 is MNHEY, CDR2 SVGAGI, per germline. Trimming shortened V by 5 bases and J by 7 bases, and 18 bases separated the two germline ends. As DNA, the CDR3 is TGTGCCAGCAGTGCCATGGGGGCGCGGCCCCAGCCCCAGCATTTT. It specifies CASSAMGARPQPQHF.

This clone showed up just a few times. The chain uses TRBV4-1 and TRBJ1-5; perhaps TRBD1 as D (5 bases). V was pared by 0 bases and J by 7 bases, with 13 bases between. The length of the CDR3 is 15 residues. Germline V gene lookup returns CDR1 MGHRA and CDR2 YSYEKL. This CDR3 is CASSQDRTYMQPQHF. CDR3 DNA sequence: TGCGCCAGCAGCCAAGATCGGACATATATGCAGCCCCAGCATTTT.

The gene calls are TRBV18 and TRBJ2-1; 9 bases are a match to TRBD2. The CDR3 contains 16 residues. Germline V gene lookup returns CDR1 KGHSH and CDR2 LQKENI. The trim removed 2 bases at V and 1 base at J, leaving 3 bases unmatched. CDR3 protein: CASSPSLAGSYNEQFF. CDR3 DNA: TGTGCCAGCTCACCAAGTCTAGCGGGATCCTACAATGAGCAGTTCTTC.

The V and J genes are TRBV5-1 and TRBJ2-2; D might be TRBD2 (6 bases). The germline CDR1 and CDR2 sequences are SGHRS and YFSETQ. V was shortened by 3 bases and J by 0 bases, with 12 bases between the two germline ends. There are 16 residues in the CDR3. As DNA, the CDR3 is TGCGCCAGCAGCTCGGGGGACTGGGCGAACACCGGGGAGCTGTTTTTT. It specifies CASSSGDWANTGELFF.

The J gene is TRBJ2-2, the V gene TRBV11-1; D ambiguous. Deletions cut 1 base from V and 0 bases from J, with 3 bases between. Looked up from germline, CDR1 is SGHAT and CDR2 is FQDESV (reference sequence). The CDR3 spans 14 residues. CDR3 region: CASSLDPNTGELFF. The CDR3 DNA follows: TGTGCCAGCAGCTTAGACCCGAACACCGGGGAGCTGTTTTTT.

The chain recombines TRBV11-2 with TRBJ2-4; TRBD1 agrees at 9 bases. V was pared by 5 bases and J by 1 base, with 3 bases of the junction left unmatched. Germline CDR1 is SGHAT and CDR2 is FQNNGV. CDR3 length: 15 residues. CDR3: CASSRGTGAKNIQYF. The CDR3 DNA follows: TGTGCCAGCAGCCGGGGGACAGGGGCCAAAAACATTCAGTACTTC.

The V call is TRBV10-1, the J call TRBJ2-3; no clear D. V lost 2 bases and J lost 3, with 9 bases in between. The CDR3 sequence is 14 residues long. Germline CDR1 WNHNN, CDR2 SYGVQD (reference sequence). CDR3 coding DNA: TGCGCCAGCAGTGAGGGTTCGGTTACAGATACGCAGTATTTT. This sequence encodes CASSEGSVTDTQYF.

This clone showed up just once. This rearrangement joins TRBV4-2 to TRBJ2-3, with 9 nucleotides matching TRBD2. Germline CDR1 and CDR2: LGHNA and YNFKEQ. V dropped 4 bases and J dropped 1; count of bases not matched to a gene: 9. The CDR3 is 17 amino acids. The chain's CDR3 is CASSPLAGGPGTDTQYF. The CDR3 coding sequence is TGTGCCAGCAGCCCCTTGGCGGGGGGGCCTGGCACAGATACGCAGTATTTT.